This T cell receptor (beta chain) was obtained from a study of shared clonotypes between healthy human individuals. Profiling relied on immunoSEQ multiplex PCR, and the TCRdb table lists in-frame clones only, not all of them. The data contain about 2 million clones, about 95% of them singletons. This CDR3 is 15 amino acids long. The V gene lost 3 bases and the J gene lost 3 bases, with 15 bases spanning the gap. Germline CDR1 reads MNHEY; CDR2 reads SMNVEV (reference sequence). Naive CD8 populations comprised CD45RO-negative cells positively selected for CCR7, excluding terminally differentiated effector memory CD45RA+ cells. Each sample came from a Caucasian adult donor living in Nashville, Tennessee.

The chain employs TRBV27 and TRBJ2-7, with D tentatively TRBD1 (5 bases). The sample consisted of naive CD8+ T cells sorted from blood. The source is a man younger than 35 in good health. The CDR3 DNA reads as TGTGCCAGCAGTTTTGGGCAGGGTCCTGGCTACGAGCAGTACTTC. Its protein is CASSFGQGPGYEQYF.